In this sample, the clone carrying this TCR beta chain turned up once. The antigen is unknown. As defined, naive CD8 cells were CD45RO-negative and positively selected for CCR7, with terminally differentiated effector memory CD45RA+ cells excluded. The data stem from a study of shared clonotypes between healthy human individuals. Per the germline V gene, CDR1 is MNHEY and CDR2 is SMNVEV (reference sequence). CDR3 length equals 19 residues. The V end lost 5 bases, the J end lost 2 bases, and 26 bases lay between the germline ends. General study results and limits: A small donor pool kept down the genetic and exposure-history diversity that was represented. Donor clonotype sharing was expected to depend on sequencing depth. All-four-donor shared clonotypes had higher generation probabilities than non-shared clonotypes did.

Assay used: immunoSEQ multiplex PCR; TCRdb lists only in-frame clones, some missing. Of some 580,000 clones in the sample, roughly 98% were seen once. The rearrangement joins TRBV27 to TRBJ2-3; possibly TRBD1 or TRBD2 for D (5 bases each). The receptor comes from a man aged 25 to 45 in good health. The specimen sequenced was naive CD8+ T cells sorted from blood. The CDR3 nucleotides read TGTGCCAGCAGTATGTTAAAAACGGGACCGCGGCTAGACACAGATACGCAGTATTTT. Amino acids: CASSMLKTGPRLDTDTQYF.